Given below is one T cell receptor (beta chain) in context. The source of the sample is a study of control samples from healthy donors and cancer patients. The table came from immunoSEQ multiplex PCR; TCRdb's copy has only in-frame clones and leaves some out. The table records about 96,000 clones, approximately 95% of them present only once. This CDR3 spans 15 amino acids. Trimming took 1 base from V and 6 from J, leaving 15 bases between them. The germline CDR1 and CDR2 sequences are SEHNR and FQNEAQ (reference sequence). The J gene is TRBJ1-2, the V gene TRBV7-9, with a possible D match to TRBD1 (5 bases). The sequence came from a man aged 18 to 30 in good health. The specimen sequenced was blood. The CDR3 DNA reads TGTGCCAGCAGCTTAGGACAGTTCACCGGAGATGGCTACACCTTC. Translated: CASSLGQFTGDGYTF.